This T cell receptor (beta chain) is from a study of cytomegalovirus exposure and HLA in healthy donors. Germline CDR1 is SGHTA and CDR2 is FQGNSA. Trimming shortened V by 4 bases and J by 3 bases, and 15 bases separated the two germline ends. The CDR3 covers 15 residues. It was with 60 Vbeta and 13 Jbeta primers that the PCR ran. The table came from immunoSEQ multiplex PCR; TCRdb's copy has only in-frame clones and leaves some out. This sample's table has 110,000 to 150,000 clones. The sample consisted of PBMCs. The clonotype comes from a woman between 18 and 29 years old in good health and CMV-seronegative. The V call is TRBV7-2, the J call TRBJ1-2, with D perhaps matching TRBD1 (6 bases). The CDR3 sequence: CASSSGQPGDYGYTF. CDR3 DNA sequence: TGTGCCAGCAGCTCAGGACAGCCCGGGGACTATGGCTACACCTTC. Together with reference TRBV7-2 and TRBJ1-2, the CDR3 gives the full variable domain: GAGVSQSPSNKVTEKGKDVELRCDPISGHTALYWYRQSLGQGLEFLIYFQGNSAPDKSGLPSDRFSAERTGGSVSTLTIQRTQQEDSAVYLCASSSGQPGDYGYTFGSGTRLTVV.